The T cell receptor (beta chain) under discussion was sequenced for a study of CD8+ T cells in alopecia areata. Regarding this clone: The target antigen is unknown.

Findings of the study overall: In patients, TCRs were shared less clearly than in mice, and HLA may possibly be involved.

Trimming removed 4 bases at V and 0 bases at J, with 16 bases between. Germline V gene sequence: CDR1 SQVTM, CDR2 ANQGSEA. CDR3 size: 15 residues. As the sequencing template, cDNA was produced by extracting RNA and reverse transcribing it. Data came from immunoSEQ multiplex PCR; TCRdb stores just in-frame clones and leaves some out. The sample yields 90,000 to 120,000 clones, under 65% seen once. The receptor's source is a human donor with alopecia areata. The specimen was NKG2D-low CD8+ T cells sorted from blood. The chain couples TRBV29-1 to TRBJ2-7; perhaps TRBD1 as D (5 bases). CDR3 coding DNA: TGCAGCGTTGGTGTTAGGGGTCATACCTCCTACGAGCAGTACTTC. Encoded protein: CSVGVRGHTSYEQYF.